This is a list of T cell receptor beta chains from one sample in a study of blood T cell repertoires in COVID-19. Measured with immunoSEQ multiplex PCR; TCRdb has only the in-frame clones, and not every one. This table has under 450,000 clones, about 88% appearing once. The specimen sequenced was peripheral blood. All receptors derive from a woman aged 55-75 years with COVID-19, enrolled during active disease. Each CDR3 is given with its conserved first and last residue. The order of the fields is clone size, D gene, V gene, J gene, CDR3 protein, CDR3 DNA. The D gene is left open where the match is weak. Clone size is stated in some rows and not others, as once, few, many or a class when expanded.

>-|TRBD1|TRBV7-2|TRBJ1-3
CASSGPGQGGPGNTIYF
TGTGCCAGCAGCGGACCGGGACAGGGGGGCCCTGGAAACACCATATATTTT
>-|TRBD1|TRBV19|TRBJ2-2
CASTDRGNTGELFF
TGTGCCAGTACGGACAGGGGGAACACCGGGGAGCTGTTTTTT
>-|TRBD1|TRBV19|TRBJ2-7
CASSPTGQIYEQYF
TGTGCCAGTAGTCCCACGGGACAGATCTACGAGCAGTACTTC
>-|-|TRBV2|TRBJ2-5
CASLGQIHKETQYF
TGTGCCAGCCTTGGACAGATACACAAAGAGACCCAGTACTTC
>-|TRBD1|TRBV5-1|TRBJ1-1
CASSSGQGEMNTEAFF
TGCGCCAGCAGCTCGGGACAGGGGGAAATGAACACTGAAGCTTTCTTT
>-|-|TRBV4-3|TRBJ2-6
CASSQDSPGSGANVLTF
TGCGCCAGCAGCCAAGATTCCCCAGGGTCTGGGGCCAACGTCCTGACTTTC
>-|-|TRBV7-9|TRBJ2-7
CASSPGAAPYEQYF
TGTGCCAGCAGCCCTGGGGCAGCACCTTACGAGCAGTACTTC
>-|-|TRBV12-3/TRBV12-4|TRBJ1-4
CASSLRQDEKLFF
TGTGCCAGCAGCCTTCGACAGGATGAAAAACTGTTTTTT
>once|TRBD1|TRBV19|TRBJ2-6
CASLGQENSGANVLTF
TGTGCCTCATTAGGACAGGAGAACTCTGGGGCCAACGTCCTGACTTTC
>-|TRBD2|TRBV5-1|TRBJ2-3
CASSDTSVVGTDTQYF
TGCGCCAGCAGCGATACTAGCGTTGTGGGCACAGATACGCAGTATTTT